Below are 5 T cell receptor beta chains sequenced from a single sample in a study of T cell responses to AZD1222 COVID-19 vaccine. Data came from immunoSEQ multiplex PCR; TCRdb stores just in-frame clones and leaves some out. This sample has under 200,000 clones, with around nine tenths found just once. This material consisted of peripheral blood, taken on day 0 of AZD1222 vaccination. The receptors come from an adult in good health.

J is TRBJ2-1 and V is TRBV24-1, with 10 bases lining up with TRBD2. This CDR3 spans 17 amino acids. The germline gives CDR1 KGHDR, CDR2 SFDVKD. The J segment lost 5 bases and the V segment lost 3 bases, leaving 9 bases of the junction unmatched. The CDR3 DNA reads TGTGCCACCAGTGATGCCCGCGGGAGCGGGGGGGACAATGAGCAGTTCTTC. This codes for CATSDARGSGGDNEQFF.

The chain combines TRBV4-2 with TRBJ1-3; D not resolved. Germline CDR1 and CDR2: LGHNA and YNFKEQ. V shed 5 bases and J shed 0 bases, with 11 bases lying between them. The CDR3 has 15 amino acids. As DNA, the CDR3 is TGTGCCAGCAGCGAGGCGGAGGGCTCTGGAAACACCATATATTTT. Amino acids: CASSEAEGSGNTIYF.

Notes on this clone: In the same sample, other DNA sequences code for this CDR3. The CDR3 loop reads CASSLVGQGYGYTF. CDR3 in DNA: TGTGCCAGCAGCTTAGTGGGGCAGGGCTATGGCTACACCTTC. The V and J genes are TRBV7-2 and TRBJ1-2, with D maybe TRBD1 (5 bases). Trimming shortened V by 1 base and J by 4 bases, and 10 bases separated the two germline ends. CDR1 and CDR2 (germline): SGHTA, FQGNSA. CDR3 length: 14 amino acids.

The chain links TRBV18 to TRBJ1-1, with a tentative D call TRBD1 (5 bases). The V end lost 2 bases, the J end lost 0 bases, and 7 bases lay between the germline ends. The CDR3 is 14 residues long. Per the germline V gene, CDR1 is KGHSH and CDR2 is LQKENI. In DNA form, the CDR3 reads TGTGCCAGCTCACCAAGGACATTGAACACTGAAGCTTTCTTT. Translating gives CASSPRTLNTEAFF.

This chain uses TRBV18 with TRBJ1-5; D ambiguous. This CDR3 comprises 13 residues. Per the germline V gene, CDR1 is KGHSH and CDR2 is LQKENI. The germline V and J ends were trimmed by 2 bases and 0 bases, with 2 bases remaining between them. The CDR3 DNA sequence: TGTGCCAGCTCACCAAGTAGCAATCAGCCCCAGCATTTT. This sequence encodes CASSPSSNQPQHF. The entire variable domain, with the rest obtained from reference TRBV18 and TRBJ1-5, is as follows: NAGVMQNPRHLVRRRGQEARLRCSPMKGHSHVYWYRQLPEEGLKFMVYLQKENIIDESGMPKERFSAEFPKEGPSILRIQQVVRGDSAAYFCASSPSSNQPQHFGDGTRLSIL.